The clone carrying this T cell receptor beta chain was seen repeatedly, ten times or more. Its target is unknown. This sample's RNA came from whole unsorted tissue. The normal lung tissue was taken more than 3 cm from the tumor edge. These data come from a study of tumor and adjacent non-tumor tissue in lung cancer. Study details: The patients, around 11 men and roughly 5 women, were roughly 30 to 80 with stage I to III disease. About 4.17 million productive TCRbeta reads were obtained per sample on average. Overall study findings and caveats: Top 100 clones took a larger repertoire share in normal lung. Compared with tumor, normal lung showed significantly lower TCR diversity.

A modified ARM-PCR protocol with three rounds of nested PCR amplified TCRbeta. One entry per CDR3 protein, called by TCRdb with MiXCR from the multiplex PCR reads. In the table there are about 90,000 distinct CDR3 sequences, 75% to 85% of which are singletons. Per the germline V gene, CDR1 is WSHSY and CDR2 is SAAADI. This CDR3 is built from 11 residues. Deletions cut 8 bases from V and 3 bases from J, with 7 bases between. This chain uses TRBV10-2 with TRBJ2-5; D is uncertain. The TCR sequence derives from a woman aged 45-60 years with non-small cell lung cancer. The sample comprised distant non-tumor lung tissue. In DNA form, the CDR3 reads TGCGCCAGCGGATGGGAAGAGACCCAGTACTTC. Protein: CASGWEETQYF.